This TCR beta chain was identified during a study of blood T cell repertoires in COVID-19. About the study: The analysed material was cDNA or gDNA that came from T cells, B-cell-depleted T cells, or PBMCs.

Data came from immunoSEQ multiplex PCR; TCRdb stores just in-frame clones and leaves some out. This table has around 300,000 clones, 89% appearing once. V shed 2 bases and J shed 7 bases, with 12 bases lying between them. The CDR3 sequence is 14 residues long. From germline, CDR1 is KGHSH and CDR2 LQKENI. Individuals aged 18 to 89 years were recruited from roughly 22 US areas. Before being deemed recovered, Cohort 3 donors had two negative PCRs, clearance, or symptom resolution. The rearrangement uses TRBV18 and TRBJ2-1; D might be TRBD2 (5 bases). The source material was PBMCs or T cells enriched from blood (not recorded which). The clonotype comes from a woman aged 40 to 50 who had recovered from COVID-19. The CDR3 reads CASSPTSPGNEQFF. CDR3 nucleotide sequence: TGTGCCAGCTCACCAACGAGTCCGGGGAATGAGCAGTTCTTC.